The present TCR beta chain was sequenced within a study of PD-L1 blockade in urothelial cancer. Overall study context: At 3 weeks after treatment start (second dose) and again at 6 weeks, blood was analyzed.

Time point given: peripheral blood 6 weeks after treatment start. Sequencing used immunoSEQ multiplex PCR; TCRdb keeps in-frame clones, though not all of them. The sample carries 65,000 to 85,000 clones, less than 95% recorded once. Germline-derived CDR1 and CDR2 are SGHNT and YENEEA. The CDR3 consists of 15 residues. Trimming left V 0 bases short and J 4 bases short, with 13 bases between. Sequenced here: PBMCs, sampled around atezolizumab (anti-PD-L1) treatment. This receptor was taken from a woman of 80 years or more with urothelial cancer. The chain uses TRBV11-3 and TRBJ2-7, with D maybe TRBD2 (5 bases). CDR3 in DNA: TGTGCCAGCAGCTTAGAGGGGAGTCCTGGGTACGAGCAGTACTTC. Amino acids: CASSLEGSPGYEQYF.